The 13 T cell receptor beta chains presented below share a single source sample, sequenced in a study of blood T cell repertoires in COVID-19. TCRdb's table, derived via immunoSEQ multiplex PCR, lists solely in-frame clones and lacks some. This table has 200,000 or so clones, 65% to 85% appearing once. Input material: peripheral blood. These receptors came from a woman in her 30s with acute or convalescent COVID-19.

The chain has TRBV7-2 and TRBJ2-3; D ambiguous. V shed 4 bases and J shed 1 base, with 6 bases lying between them. The CDR3 extends over 13 amino acids. Germline CDR1 SGHTA, CDR2 FQGNSA. CDR3 residues: CASSSSGTDTQYF. DNA of the CDR3: TGTGCCAGCAGCTCCTCCGGCACAGATACGCAGTATTTT.

The chain carries TRBV19 and TRBJ1-6; no clear D gene. Germline V gives CDR1 LNHDA, CDR2 SQIVND (reference sequence). Trimming took off 7 bases at V and 10 bases at J, with 14 bases between the two ends. This CDR3 comprises 13 residues. CDR3 sequence reads: CASTESRGSPLHF. The CDR3 DNA sequence: TGTGCCAGTACCGAAAGCCGCGGATCACCCCTCCACTTT.

This clone has only a few counts. CDR3 in amino acids: CASSPDVVRQGQAYEQYF. The DNA of the CDR3 is TGTGCCAGCAGCCCCGATGTGGTACGCCAGGGTCAGGCCTACGAGCAGTACTTC. The chain carries TRBV7-8 and TRBJ2-7, with D maybe TRBD1 (5 bases). V was clipped by 5 bases and J by 2 bases, with 25 bases between them. Germline V CDR1 and CDR2: SGHVS, FQNEAQ. The CDR3 runs to 18 residues.

The rearrangement uses TRBV6-5 and TRBJ1-2; 8 bases line up with TRBD1. V shed 6 bases, J shed 4 bases, and the junction held 7 bases outside the gene matches. Looked up from germline, CDR1 is MNHEY and CDR2 is SVGAGI. This CDR3 is 14 amino acids long. CDR3 sequence: CASRSITGGYGYTF. The CDR3 DNA follows: TGTGCCAGCAGGTCGATAACAGGGGGCTATGGCTACACCTTC.

The chain combines TRBV28 with TRBJ2-7; 7 nucleotides match TRBD1. Germline V gene lookup returns CDR1 MDHEN and CDR2 SYDVKM. This CDR3 is built from 14 residues. Trimming cost V 5 bases and J 3 bases; bases outside gene matches: 7. The CDR3 nucleotides read TGTGCCAGCAGTCGGACAGGCCGAATCTACGAGCAGTACTTC. It encodes CASSRTGRIYEQYF.

This clone was counted a single time. The chain is built from TRBV29-1 and TRBJ2-1; TRBD2 aligns across 7 bases. V dropped 6 bases and J dropped 3; count of bases not matched to a gene: 2. Germline CDR1 SQVTM, CDR2 ANQGSEA. The CDR3 spans 12 residues. The CDR3 DNA is TGCAGCGTGGGGGGGGTCTACAATGAGCAGTTCTTC. Amino acid sequence: CSVGGVYNEQFF.

This clone was found once. The rearrangement links TRBV9 to TRBJ2-1, with TRBD1 matching 9 bases. Germline values: CDR1 SGDLS, CDR2 YYNGEE. The CDR3 is made up of 18 amino acids. After removal of 0 bases from V and 7 bases from J, the junction contained 14 bases not matched to a gene. The CDR3 sequence is CASSVDPSGTGIKNEQFF. As DNA, the CDR3 is TGTGCCAGCAGCGTAGACCCTTCAGGGACAGGGATAAAAAATGAGCAGTTCTTC. Together with reference TRBV9 and TRBJ2-1, the CDR3 gives the full variable domain: DSGVTQTPKHLITATGQRVTLRCSPRSGDLSVYWYQQSLDQGLQFLIQYYNGEERAKGNILERFSAQQFPDLHSELNLSSLELGDSALYFCASSVDPSGTGIKNEQFFGPGTRLTVL.

The CDR3 protein is CASSHRGSIEAGELFF. The CDR3 DNA follows: TGTGCCAGCAGCCACAGGGGGTCGATTGAAGCCGGGGAGCTGTTTTTT. The chain couples TRBV21-1 to TRBJ2-2; TRBD1, the D gene given by the table, was not confirmed from the DNA. TRBV21-1 is a pseudogene. The CDR3 has 16 residues.

The gene calls are TRBV29-1 and TRBJ1-2, with D unresolved. The ends were cut back, 4 bases at V and 7 bases at J, with 7 bases in the middle. This CDR3 has 10 amino acids. Germline CDR1 is SQVTM and CDR2 is ANQGSEA. The CDR3 nucleotides are TGCAGCGTTGCCCTAGCTGGCTACACCTTC. It is translated as CSVALAGYTF.

The V gene is TRBV7-2, the J gene TRBJ1-5; D remains ambiguous. The germline V gene has CDR1 SGHTA and CDR2 FQGNSA. This CDR3 region has 14 residues. Trimming removed 1 base at V and 9 bases at J, with 13 bases between. The CDR3 is CASSLEAMVSPQHF. As DNA, the CDR3 is TGTGCCAGCAGCTTAGAAGCTATGGTCTCGCCCCAGCATTTT.

The V and J genes are TRBV7-2 and TRBJ2-7; no clear D gene. Per germline, CDR1 SGHTA and CDR2 FQGNSA. The V and J ends lost 4 bases and 2 bases respectively, with 3 bases between them. The CDR3 runs 11 residues. In nucleotides, the CDR3 is TGTGCCAGCAGCTCAACCTACGAGCAGTACTTC. Protein: CASSSTYEQYF.

This rearrangement joins TRBV19 to TRBJ2-1; D possibly corresponds to TRBD2 (6 bases). From germline, CDR1 is LNHDA and CDR2 SQIVND (reference sequence). Deletions cut 6 bases from V and 8 bases from J, with 17 bases between. This CDR3 has 14 amino acids. The DNA for the CDR3 is TGTGCCAGTAGCCCCAGGCGGGGCACCGATGAGCAGTTCTTC. Translated, it gives CASSPRRGTDEQFF.

This clone was seen more than once but under ten times. This chain uses TRBV11-1 with TRBJ2-5, with 10 bases that match TRBD1. V gave up 5 bases and J gave up 4 bases; unmatched junction bases: 4. The CDR3 sequence is 14 residues long. In germline, CDR1 is SGHAT, CDR2 FQDESV (reference sequence). The CDR3 nucleotides are TGTGCCAGCAGCCTACGGACAGGGGGAGAGACCCAGTACTTC. Protein sequence: CASSLRTGGETQYF.